Presented here are 19 T cell receptor beta chains from one specimen sequenced in a study of human T cells and chemical hapten exposure. Time point described: patch test 1, 2 weeks after DPC sensitization. Treatment noted: therapeutic diphenylcyclopropenone sensitization with weekly scalp DPC. TCRdb itself ran the RACE reads through MiXCR, one entry per CDR3 protein. In the table there are 95,000 to 150,000 distinct CDR3 sequences, 12% to 15% of which are singletons. The sequencing used whole blood, collected in connection with sensitization to the hapten diphenylcyclopropenone (DPC). The receptors shown here come from a man aged 18 to 29 with alopecia areata. Some clones in this sample may be carry-over from other donors' samples.

This sequence joins TRBV5-4 and TRBJ1-1; D unclear. Trimming removed 4 bases from V and 5 bases from J, with 12 bases in between. The CDR3 is 13 amino acids. Per the germline V gene, CDR1 is SGHNT and CDR2 is YYREEE (reference sequence). The CDR3 sequence: CASSPGFFTEAFF. CDR3 nucleotides: TGTGCCAGCAGCCCGGGGTTTTTTACTGAAGCTTTCTTT.

The chain uses TRBV18 and TRBJ1-5, with D perhaps TRBD1 (6 bases). The CDR3 is 14 amino acids. Germline lookup yields CDR1 KGHSH and CDR2 LQKENI. Written as DNA, the CDR3 is TGTATCGCCAGGGGTGATAATAGCAATCAGCCCCAGCATTTT. It translates to CIARGDNSNQPQHF.

This clonotype was counted a few times. The gene calls are TRBV6-5 and TRBJ2-3; D is possibly TRBD1 (6 bases). Trimming cost V 2 bases and J 4 bases, with 13 bases left between them. From germline, CDR1 is MNHEY and CDR2 SVGAGI. The CDR3 length is 15 residues. For the CDR3, the DNA is TGTGCCAGCAGTTACGGGCAGGGGAGCGCAGATACGCAGTATTTT. Amino acids: CASSYGQGSADTQYF.

This clonotype has just a few counts. This chain links TRBV11-1 with TRBJ1-1; weak D call: TRBD1 (6 bases). Germline assignment: CDR1 SGHAT and CDR2 FQDESV (reference sequence). Trimming took 3 bases from V and 1 from J, leaving 9 bases between them. The CDR3 extends over 14 amino acids. The CDR3 DNA reads TGTGCCAGCAGCTTGAACAGGGAGAACACTGAAGCTTTCTTT. Amino acid sequence: CASSLNRENTEAFF. Complete variable domain (other parts from reference TRBV11-1 and TRBJ1-1): EAEVAQSPRYKITEKSQAVAFWCDPISGHATLYWYRQILGQGPELLVQFQDESVVDDSQLPKDRFSAERLKGVDSTLKIQPAELGDSAMYLCASSLNRENTEAFFGQGTRLTVV.

The genes are TRBV18 and TRBJ2-2; D gene ambiguous. This CDR3 spans 16 amino acids. Germline-derived CDR1 and CDR2 are KGHSH and LQKENI. Deletions cut 5 bases from V and 0 bases from J, with 13 bases between. CDR3: CASSSSGPSNTGELFF. The DNA of the CDR3 is TGTGCCAGCTCATCCTCCGGGCCTTCGAACACCGGGGAGCTGTTTTTT.

This clonotype was recorded at least ten times. The chain recombines TRBV7-6 with TRBJ2-3; D is uncertain. The germline V gene encodes CDR1 SGHVS and CDR2 FNYEAQ. V lost 8 bases to trimming and J lost 5 bases, with 20 bases between them. The CDR3 has 15 amino acids. CDR3 protein: CASGALSDGEDTQYF. The DNA of the CDR3 is TGTGCCAGCGGTGCACTATCCGATGGAGAAGATACGCAGTATTTT.

The chain combines TRBV4-2 with TRBJ1-5; D is possibly TRBD1 (6 bases). With 1 base removed from V and 0 bases from J, the gap between germline ends came to 19 bases. The CDR3 contains 19 residues. Germline CDR1 is LGHNA and CDR2 is YNFKEQ. CDR3 sequence (DNA): TGTGCCAGCAGCCAAGTTAGCGGGGGCCGGCAAGGTAGCAATCAGCCCCAGCATTTT. Translation: CASSQVSGGRQGSNQPQHF.

The rearrangement uses TRBV7-3 and TRBJ2-3, with TRBD1 matching over 10 bases. The CDR3 has 16 amino acids. With 5 bases clipped from V and 0 bases from J, the junction kept 5 bases outside the gene matches. Germline V gives CDR1 SGHTA, CDR2 FQGTGA. The CDR3 DNA follows: TGTGCCAGCAGCACTGGGACAGGGGTTAGCACAGATACGCAGTATTTT. Translated: CASSTGTGVSTDTQYF.

This clonotype was seen a handful of times. This sequence joins TRBV27 and TRBJ2-7; D perhaps matches TRBD1 (6 bases). This CDR3 has 15 residues. With 2 bases removed from V and 0 bases from J, the gap between germline ends came to 11 bases. Germline V CDR1 and CDR2: MNHEY, SMNVEV (reference sequence). CDR3 nucleotide sequence: TGTGCCAGCAGTTTAGAACAGGGCTCCTCCTACGAGCAGTACTTC. Translating gives CASSLEQGSSYEQYF.

This clonotype was observed a few times. The chain has TRBV27 and TRBJ1-6; the match to TRBD1 covers 9 bases. Trimming at V came to 7 bases and at J to 2 bases, leaving 6 bases not matched to a gene. Germline CDR1 is MNHEY and CDR2 is SMNVEV (reference sequence). This CDR3 has 16 amino acids. CDR3 in amino acids: CASKTGTGPYNSPLHF. DNA for the CDR3: TGTGCCAGCAAAACCGGGACAGGGCCCTATAATTCACCCCTCCACTTT.

V gene TRBV6-2 or TRBV6-3 combines with J gene TRBJ1-1; no reliable D call. This CDR3 comprises 16 residues. V lost 2 bases and J lost 2, with 15 bases in between. Germline CDR1 and CDR2: MNHEY and SVGEGT. The chain's CDR3 is CASSYRARHLNTEAFF. CDR3 nucleotides: TGTGCCAGCAGTTACCGGGCCCGACACCTAAACACTGAAGCTTTCTTT.

This clonotype was detected only a few times. The chain is built from TRBV10-3 and TRBJ1-3, with D possibly matching TRBD1 (5 bases). This CDR3 contains 16 residues. Trimming took 8 bases from V and 5 from J, leaving 22 bases between them. Looked up from germline, CDR1 is ENHRY and CDR2 is SYGVKD. The CDR3 DNA follows: TGTGCCATCTCACCGACAGCGTACGGCCCGAGAAACACCATATATTTT. This gives the protein CAISPTAYGPRNTIYF.

CDR3 loop: CASRRERLELFF. CDR3 nucleotides: TGCGCCAGCAGACGAGAGAGACTTGAGCTGTTTTTT. This chain uses TRBV5-1 with TRBJ2-2; unclear D gene. Germline assignment: CDR1 SGHRS and CDR2 YFSETQ. The V end lost 5 bases, the J end lost 11 bases, and 13 bases lay between the germline ends. The CDR3 length is 12 residues.

In its sample, this clonotype was seen a few times. This chain connects TRBV11-2 to TRBJ1-2; weak D call: TRBD1 (5 bases). V was cut by 1 base and J by 7 bases, with 13 bases left in between. CDR1 and CDR2 from the germline V gene are SGHAT and FQNNGV. There are 14 residues in the CDR3. CDR3: CASSLVVRDGGYTF. CDR3 in DNA: TGTGCCAGCAGCTTAGTCGTCAGGGACGGTGGCTACACCTTC.

The rearrangement uses TRBV7-2 and TRBJ1-2; D is unclear. Trimming stripped 5 bases from V and 3 bases from J, with 4 bases between. CDR1 SGHTA and CDR2 FQGNSA come from the germline V gene. This CDR3 region has 11 residues. The CDR3 protein is CASSLHYGYTF. Written as DNA, the CDR3 is TGTGCCAGCAGCCTACACTATGGCTACACCTTC.

This clonotype was seen a few times. The rearrangement links TRBV3-1 to TRBJ2-2; a possible D gene is TRBD1 (6 bases). The CDR3 is 15 residues long. V lost 6 bases to trimming and J lost 2 bases, with 13 bases between them. The germline CDR1 and CDR2 sequences are LGHDT and YNNKEL (reference sequence). In nucleotides, the CDR3 is TGTGCCAGCAGTCCCCGGGACACCAACACCGGGGAGCTGTTTTTT. Translation gives CASSPRDTNTGELFF.

This clonotype was picked up a small number of times. The chain employs TRBV20-1 and TRBJ1-5, with 7 bases lining up with TRBD1. V lost 0 bases and J lost 1; bases outside the gene matches: 3. CDR1 is DFQATT and CDR2 is SNEGSKA in the germline V gene (reference sequence). The length of the CDR3 is 15 residues. In DNA form, the CDR3 reads TGCAGTGCTAGAGATCACAGGGGCAGCAATCAGCCCCAGCATTTT. Encoded protein: CSARDHRGSNQPQHF.

This rearrangement joins TRBV6-6 to TRBJ2-7; 9 bases are shared with TRBD1. This CDR3 has 15 residues. Germline trimming cut 6 bases from V and 1 base from J; bases unmatched to any gene: 7. Per germline, CDR1 MNHNY and CDR2 SVGAGI (reference sequence). CDR3 in amino acids: CASRTDRGGSYEQYF. The CDR3 bases are TGTGCCAGCAGAACTGACAGGGGGGGTTCCTACGAGCAGTACTTC.

This clonotype was counted between two and nine times. The gene calls are TRBV5-1 and TRBJ1-1; D ambiguous. V shed 7 bases and J shed 4 bases, with 17 bases lying between them. From germline, CDR1 is SGHRS and CDR2 YFSETQ. This CDR3 is built from 14 residues. The CDR3 region is CASLSSVGFTEAFF. The DNA for the CDR3 is TGCGCCAGCCTATCTTCCGTGGGGTTCACTGAAGCTTTCTTT.